This record concerns one T cell receptor (beta chain) sequence. Original processing notes: Cell counts per sample came from amplifying reference gene primers. Libraries were prepared by immunoSEQ multiplex PCR; TCRdb keeps only in-frame clonotypes and omits some of them. V and J calls and clone size are copied from that table; D and trimming were computed from the DNA. The table lists about 96,000 clones, around 85% of them singletons, with 17% in the top ten. The sample is drawn from a study of blood T cell repertoires in COVID-19. Study-level information: The study drew acute and convalescent COVID-19 samples from the United States, Italy and Spain. PBMCs, B-cell-depleted T cells, or T cells provided the cDNA or gDNA that made up the material.

The germline gives CDR1 MGHDK, CDR2 SYGVNS. Trimming shortened V by 2 bases and J by 5 bases, and 7 bases separated the two germline ends. This CDR3 is 13 amino acids long. V gene TRBV25-1 combines with J gene TRBJ1-5; D not resolved. Input material: peripheral blood. The receptor's source is a woman aged 60-75 years with acute or convalescent COVID-19. The CDR3 bases are TGTGCCAGCAGTGAAAGGGAGGATCAGCCCCAGCATTTT. Protein product: CASSEREDQPQHF.